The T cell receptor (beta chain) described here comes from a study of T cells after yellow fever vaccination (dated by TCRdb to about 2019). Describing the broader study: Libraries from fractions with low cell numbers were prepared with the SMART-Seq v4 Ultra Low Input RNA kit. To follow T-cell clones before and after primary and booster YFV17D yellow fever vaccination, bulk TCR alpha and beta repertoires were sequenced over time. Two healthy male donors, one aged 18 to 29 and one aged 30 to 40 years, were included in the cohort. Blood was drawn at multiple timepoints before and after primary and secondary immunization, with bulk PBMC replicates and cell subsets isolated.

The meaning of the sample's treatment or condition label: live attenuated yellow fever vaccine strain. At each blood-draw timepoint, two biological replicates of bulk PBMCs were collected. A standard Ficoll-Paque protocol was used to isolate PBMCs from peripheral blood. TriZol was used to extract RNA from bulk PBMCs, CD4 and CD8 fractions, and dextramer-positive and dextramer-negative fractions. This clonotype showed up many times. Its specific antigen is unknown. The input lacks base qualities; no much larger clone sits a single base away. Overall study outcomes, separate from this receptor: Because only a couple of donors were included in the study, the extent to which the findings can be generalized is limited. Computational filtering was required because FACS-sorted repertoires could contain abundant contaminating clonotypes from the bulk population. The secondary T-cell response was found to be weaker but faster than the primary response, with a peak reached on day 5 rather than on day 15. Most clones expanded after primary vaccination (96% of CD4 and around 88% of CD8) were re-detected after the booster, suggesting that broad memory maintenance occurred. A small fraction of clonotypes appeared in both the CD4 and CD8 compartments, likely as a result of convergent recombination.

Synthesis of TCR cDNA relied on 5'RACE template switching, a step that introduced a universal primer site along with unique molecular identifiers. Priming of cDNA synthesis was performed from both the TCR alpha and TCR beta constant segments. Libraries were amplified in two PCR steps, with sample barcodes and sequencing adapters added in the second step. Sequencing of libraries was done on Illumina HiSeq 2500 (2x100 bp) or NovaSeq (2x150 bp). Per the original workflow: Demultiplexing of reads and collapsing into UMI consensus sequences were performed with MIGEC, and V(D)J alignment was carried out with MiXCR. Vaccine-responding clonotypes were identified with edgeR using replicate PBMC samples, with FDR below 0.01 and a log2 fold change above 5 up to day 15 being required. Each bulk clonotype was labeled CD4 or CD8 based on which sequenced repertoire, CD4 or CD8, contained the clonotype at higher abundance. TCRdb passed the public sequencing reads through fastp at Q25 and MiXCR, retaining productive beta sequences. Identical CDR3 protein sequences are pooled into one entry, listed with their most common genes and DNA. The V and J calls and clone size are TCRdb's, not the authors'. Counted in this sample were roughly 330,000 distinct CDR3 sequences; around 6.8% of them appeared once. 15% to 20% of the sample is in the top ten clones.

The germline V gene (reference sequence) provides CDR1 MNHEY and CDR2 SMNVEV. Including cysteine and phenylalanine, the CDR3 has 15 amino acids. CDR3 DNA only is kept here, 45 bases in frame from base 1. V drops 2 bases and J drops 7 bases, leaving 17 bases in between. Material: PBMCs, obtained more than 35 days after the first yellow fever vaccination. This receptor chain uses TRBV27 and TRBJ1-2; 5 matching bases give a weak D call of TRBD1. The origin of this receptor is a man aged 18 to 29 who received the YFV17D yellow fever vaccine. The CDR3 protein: CASSLMGGTVFGYTF. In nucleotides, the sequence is TGTGCCAGCAGTTTAATGGGGGGAACGGTATTTGGCTACACCTTC.